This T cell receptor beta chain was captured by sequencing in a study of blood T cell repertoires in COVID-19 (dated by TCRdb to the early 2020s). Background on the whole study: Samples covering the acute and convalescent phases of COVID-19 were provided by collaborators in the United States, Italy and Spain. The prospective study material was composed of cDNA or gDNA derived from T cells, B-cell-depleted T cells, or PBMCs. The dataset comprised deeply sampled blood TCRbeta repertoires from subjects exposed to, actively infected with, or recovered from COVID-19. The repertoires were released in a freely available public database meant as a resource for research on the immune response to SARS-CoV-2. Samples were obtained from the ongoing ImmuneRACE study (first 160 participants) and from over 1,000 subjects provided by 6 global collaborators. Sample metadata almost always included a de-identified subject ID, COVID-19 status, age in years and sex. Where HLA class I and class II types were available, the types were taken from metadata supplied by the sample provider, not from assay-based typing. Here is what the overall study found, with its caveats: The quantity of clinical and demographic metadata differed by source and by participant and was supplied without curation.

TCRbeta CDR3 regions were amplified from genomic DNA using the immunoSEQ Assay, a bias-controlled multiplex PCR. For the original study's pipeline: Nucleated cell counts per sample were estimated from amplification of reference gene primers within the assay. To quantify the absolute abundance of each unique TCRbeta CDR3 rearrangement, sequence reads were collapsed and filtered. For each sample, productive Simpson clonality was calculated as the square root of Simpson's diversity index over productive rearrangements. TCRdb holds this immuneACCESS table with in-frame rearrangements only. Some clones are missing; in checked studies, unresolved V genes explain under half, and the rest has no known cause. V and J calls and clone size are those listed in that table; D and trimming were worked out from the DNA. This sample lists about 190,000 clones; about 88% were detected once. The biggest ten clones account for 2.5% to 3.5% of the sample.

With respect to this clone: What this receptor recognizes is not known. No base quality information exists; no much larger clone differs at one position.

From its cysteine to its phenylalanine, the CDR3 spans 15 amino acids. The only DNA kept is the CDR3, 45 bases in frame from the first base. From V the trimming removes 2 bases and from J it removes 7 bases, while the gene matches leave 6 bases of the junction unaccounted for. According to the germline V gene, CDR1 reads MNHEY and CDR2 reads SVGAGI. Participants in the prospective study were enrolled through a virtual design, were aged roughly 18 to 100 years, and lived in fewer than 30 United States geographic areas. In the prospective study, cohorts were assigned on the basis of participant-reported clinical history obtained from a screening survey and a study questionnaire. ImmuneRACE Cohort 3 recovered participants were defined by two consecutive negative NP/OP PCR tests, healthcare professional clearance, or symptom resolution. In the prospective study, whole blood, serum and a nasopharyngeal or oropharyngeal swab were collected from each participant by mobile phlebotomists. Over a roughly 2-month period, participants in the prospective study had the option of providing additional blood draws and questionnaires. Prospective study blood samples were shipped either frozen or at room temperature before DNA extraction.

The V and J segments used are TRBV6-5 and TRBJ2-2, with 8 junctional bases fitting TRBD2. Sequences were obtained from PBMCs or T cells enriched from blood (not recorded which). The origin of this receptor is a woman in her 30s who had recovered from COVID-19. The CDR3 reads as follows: CASSYGRGAGGELFF. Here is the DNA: TGTGCCAGCAGTTACGGGCGGGGGGCCGGCGGGGAGCTGTTTTTT.